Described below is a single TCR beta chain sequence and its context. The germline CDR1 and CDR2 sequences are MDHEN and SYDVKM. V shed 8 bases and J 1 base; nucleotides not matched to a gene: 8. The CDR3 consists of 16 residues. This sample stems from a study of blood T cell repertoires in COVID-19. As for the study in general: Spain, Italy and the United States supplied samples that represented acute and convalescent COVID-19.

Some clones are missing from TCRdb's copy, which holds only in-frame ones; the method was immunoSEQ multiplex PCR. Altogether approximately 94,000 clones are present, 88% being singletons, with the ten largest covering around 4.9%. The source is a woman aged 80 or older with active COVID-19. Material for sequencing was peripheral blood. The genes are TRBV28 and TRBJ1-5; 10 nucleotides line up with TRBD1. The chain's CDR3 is CASLRQGAQSNQPQHF. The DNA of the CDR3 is TGTGCCAGCTTACGACAGGGGGCGCAGAGCAATCAGCCCCAGCATTTT.